Each of the 28 T cell receptor beta chains below was sequenced from the same sample in a study of T cells in women clearing cervical HPV infection (dated by TCRdb to 2017 to 2018). The library relied on the immunoSEQ multiplex PCR assay. TCRdb obtained this table from immuneACCESS and retained in-frame rearrangements with V and J assigned. These tables miss some clones; where compared with another copy, unresolved V genes account for less than half of the shortfall, and the remainder is unexplained. The sample table gives about 21,000 clones. The ten most abundant clones make up just over 6% of the sample. Sample: blood buffy coat. The receptors originated from a woman between 18 and 70 years old with a cervical HPV16 infection that either progressed to CIN3+ or cleared (not recorded which).

Regarding this clone: The read gets to within 3 residues of the CDR3 end, and the germline J gene fills in the rest. This chain links TRBV15 with TRBJ2-1; a weak D match, TRBD1 (5 bases). This CDR3 spans 16 amino acids. V gave up 5 bases and J gave up 0 bases, with 14 bases separating them. Germline values: CDR1 LNHNV, CDR2 YYDKDF (reference sequence). Partial CDR3 DNA: TGTGCCACCAGCGGGGATCCGACAGACTCCTACAATGAG. Translating it yields CATSGDPTDSYNE. The full CDR3 is CATSGDPTDSYNEQFF.

Of note for this clone: The read stops 3 residues short of the end of the CDR3; the missing end is completed from the germline J gene. The J gene is TRBJ1-4, the V gene TRBV30; 9 positions match TRBD1. The CDR3 has 13 residues. The V gene end was trimmed by 6 bases and the J gene end by 8 bases; junction bases not matched to a gene: 7. CDR1 GTSNPN and CDR2 SVGIG come from the germline V gene (reference sequence). CDR3 bases read: TGTGCCTGTCCCGGGACAGGGCCCGAAAAA. Its translation: CACPGTGPEK. In full, the CDR3 reads CACPGTGPEKLFF.

On this clone itself: The observed sequence ends 3 residues before the CDR3 terminus, with the missing tail filled in from the germline J gene. V usage is TRBV19 and J usage is TRBJ2-7; D is uncertain. Trimming removed 5 bases from V and 1 base from J, with 18 bases in between. The CDR3 is 16 residues long. Germline CDR1 and CDR2: LNHDA and SQIVND (reference sequence). The CDR3 region is CASSAKIHSFSYEQYF. The DNA read from the CDR3 is TGTGCCAGTAGTGCGAAGATACACAGTTTTTCCTACGAG. Supplemented by reference TRBV19 and TRBJ2-7, the full variable domain reads DGGITQSPKYLFRKEGQNVTLSCEQNLNHDAMYWYRQDPGQGLRLIYYSQIVNDFQKGDIAEGYSVSREKKESFPLTVTSAQKNPTAFYLCASSAKIHSFSYEQYFGPGTRLTVT.

As for this clone: The sequence runs out 3 residues before the end of the CDR3; the remainder is reconstructed from the germline J gene. The chain recombines TRBV30 with TRBJ2-2; D is possibly TRBD2 (6 bases). Germline assignment: CDR1 GTSNPN and CDR2 SVGIG (reference sequence). V was trimmed by 3 bases and J by 6 bases, leaving 17 bases between them. The CDR3 sequence is 15 residues long. The chain's CDR3 is CAWSPGLFNAGELFF. CDR3 DNA, as far as it was read: TGTGCCTGGAGCCCGGGACTTTTTAACGCCGGGGAG.

In the case of this clone: The CDR3 extends 3 residues past the end of the read, so its final part is completed from the germline J gene. The chain is built from TRBV28 and TRBJ1-2; D possibly corresponds to TRBD1 (5 bases). The CDR3 runs to 13 residues. CDR1 is MDHEN, CDR2 SYDVKM, per germline. CDR3 sequence: CASSLGLGPGYTF. The sequenced part of the CDR3 DNA is TGTGCCAGCAGTTTGGGGCTGGGTCCGGGC.

As regards this clone: With the read ending 3 residues before the CDR3 end, the germline J gene is used to fill in that end. The genes are TRBV30 and TRBJ2-2; D possibly corresponds to TRBD2 (6 bases). V was cut by 1 base and J by 1 base, with 7 bases left in between. The CDR3 spans 14 residues. Germline V gene lookup returns CDR1 GTSNPN and CDR2 SVGIG (reference sequence). The covered CDR3 bases are TGTGCCTGGAGTGGGGGACTGAACACCGGGGAG. This gives the protein CAWSGGLNTGE. In full, the CDR3 is CAWSGGLNTGELFF.

Worth noting for this clone: The read falls 3 residues short of the CDR3 end, and the missing part is taken from the germline J gene. The chain has TRBV20-1 and TRBJ2-7, with 11 bases that match TRBD2. V lost 2 bases to trimming and J lost 2 bases; unmatched junction nucleotides: 5. Germline V lookup: CDR1 DFQATT, CDR2 SNEGSKA (reference sequence). This CDR3 contains 15 residues. The DNA read from the CDR3 is TGCAGTGCTAGAACTCTAGCGGGAGGTACCTACGAG. Protein: CSARTLAGGTYE. In full, the CDR3 reads CSARTLAGGTYEQYF.

A remark on this clone: The sequence runs out 3 residues before the end of the CDR3; the remainder is reconstructed from the germline J gene. V usage is TRBV7-6 and J usage is TRBJ1-2; maybe TRBD1 (5 bases). Germline V gene data show CDR1 as SGHVS and CDR2 as FNYEAQ. This CDR3 has 13 amino acids. Incomplete CDR3 DNA: TGTGCCAGCAGCTTAAGGGGCACAGATACC. Its translation: CASSLRGTDT. The whole CDR3 region reads CASSLRGTDTYTF.

Of note for this clone: Read sequence stops 3 residues before the CDR3 end, and the germline J gene provides the missing end. The chain carries TRBV18 and TRBJ2-7, with D unclear. This CDR3 is built from 12 residues. V was shortened by 3 bases and J by 4 bases, with 7 bases between the two germline ends. Germline loops: CDR1 KGHSH, CDR2 LQKENI. CDR3 DNA, as far as it was read: TGTGCCAGCTCACCGACACTGTACGAG. It translates to CASSPTLYE. In full, the CDR3 reads CASSPTLYEQYF.

As for this clone: The read ends 3 residues before the CDR3 terminus; that terminus is restored from the germline J gene. This sequence joins TRBV6-1 and TRBJ1-2; D not certain. Trimming took off 2 bases at V and 0 bases at J, with 13 bases between the two ends. The CDR3 sequence is 16 residues long. The germline CDR1 and CDR2 sequences are MNHNS and SASEGT. CDR3 amino acids: CASSEKRSGANYGYTF. The DNA read from the CDR3 is TGTGCCAGCAGTGAAAAGCGTAGCGGGGCTAACTATGGC.

Note on this clone: With the read ending 3 residues before the CDR3 end, the germline J gene is used to fill in that end. Other DNA sequences in this specimen translate into the identical CDR3. The chain joins TRBV7-9 to TRBJ2-1; 11 bases fit TRBD2. Looked up from germline, CDR1 is SEHNR and CDR2 is FQNEAQ (reference sequence). The ends lost 3 bases at V and 4 bases at J; junction bases unmatched: 2. The CDR3 has 15 residues. Incomplete CDR3 DNA: TGTGCCAGCAGCTTGGGGACTAGCGGTTACAATGAG. Translating it yields CASSLGTSGYNE. The entire CDR3 protein reads CASSLGTSGYNEQFF.

Note on this clone: The CDR3 is cut off 3 residues early in the read; its end comes from the germline J gene. The gene calls are TRBV20-1 and TRBJ2-5, with D unclear. This CDR3 comprises 14 residues. Germline-derived CDR1 and CDR2 are DFQATT and SNEGSKA (reference sequence). The V and J ends lost 2 bases and 5 bases respectively, with 15 bases between them. CDR3 sequence: CSARNNLVGETQYF. CDR3 DNA, as far as it was read: TGCAGTGCTAGAAATAATCTAGTCGGTGAGACC.

As for this clone: The CDR3 extends 3 residues past the end of the read, so its final part is completed from the germline J gene. The J gene is TRBJ2-7, the V gene TRBV9; 8 bases map to TRBD2. CDR3 size: 16 residues. V dropped 4 bases and J dropped 0; count of bases not matched to a gene: 9. Per germline, CDR1 SGDLS and CDR2 YYNGEE. Incomplete CDR3 DNA: TGTGCCAGCAGCATAGACGTTCTAGCGGGCTCCTACGAG. Translated, it gives CASSIDVLAGSYE. The entire CDR3 protein is CASSIDVLAGSYEQYF.

On this clone itself: The DNA ends 3 residues before the CDR3 does, and the rest of the CDR3 is filled in from the germline J gene. The chain uses TRBV19 and TRBJ2-1, with 7 bases aligning to TRBD2. CDR3 length: 14 amino acids. V shed 7 bases and J 2 bases; nucleotides not matched to a gene: 5. Germline V gene data show CDR1 as LNHDA and CDR2 as SQIVND (reference sequence). CDR3 residues: CASTSSGAYNEQFF. CDR3 bases read: TGTGCCAGTACGTCCAGCGGGGCCTACAATGAG. Full variable domain (outside the CDR3, taken from reference TRBV19 and TRBJ2-1): DGGITQSPKYLFRKEGQNVTLSCEQNLNHDAMYWYRQDPGQGLRLIYYSQIVNDFQKGDIAEGYSVSREKKESFPLTVTSAQKNPTAFYLCASTSSGAYNEQFFGPGTRLTVL.

The CDR3 spells CASSIGLANTGELFF. The sequenced part of the CDR3 DNA is TGTGCCAGCAGTATAGGACTAGCTAACACCGGGGAG. The chain combines TRBV27 with TRBJ2-2; 8 positions agree with TRBD2. The read ends 3 residues shy of where the CDR3 ends; the end is completed using the germline J gene. Germline loops: CDR1 MNHEY, CDR2 SMNVEV (reference sequence). V lost 5 bases, J lost 2 bases, and 4 bases stayed unmatched. This CDR3 comprises 15 residues.

A note on this clone: From the germline J gene comes the end of the CDR3, since the read stops 3 residues before it. The chain combines TRBV11-1 with TRBJ2-5, with D maybe TRBD1 (5 bases). CDR3 size: 14 residues. With 2 bases removed from V and 2 bases from J, the gap between germline ends came to 9 bases. Looked up from germline, CDR1 is SGHAT and CDR2 is FQDESV (reference sequence). CDR3: CASSLSPGQETQYF. Partial CDR3 DNA: TGTGCCAGCAGCTTATCCCCAGGGCAAGAGACC.

In regard to this clone: The read comes to an end 3 residues before the CDR3 does, leaving the germline J gene to fill in the end. The chain has TRBV6-4 and TRBJ2-1, with 14 nucleotides matching TRBD2. The CDR3 is 16 residues long. Trimming cost V 0 bases and J 6 bases; bases outside gene matches: 1. Germline values: CDR1 MRHNA, CDR2 SNTAGT. CDR3 DNA (partial): TGTGCCAGCAGTGACTCAGGGACTAGCGGGAGCAATGAG. Amino acids: CASSDSGTSGSNE. The entire CDR3 reads CASSDSGTSGSNEQFF.

As for this clone: The read is 3 residues too short to cover the CDR3 end, so that end is filled in from the germline J gene. The chain uses TRBV5-5 and TRBJ2-5; 7 bases are a match to TRBD2. The V and J ends lost 2 bases and 5 bases, in that order; junction bases with no gene match: 3. The germline gives CDR1 SGHKS, CDR2 YYEKEE (reference sequence). The CDR3 spans 13 residues. CDR3 DNA (partial): TGTGCCAGCAGCTTACTAGCGACGGAGACC. Its protein product is CASSLLATET. From start to end, the CDR3 is CASSLLATETQYF.

Turning to this clone: The missing CDR3 end, 3 residues past where the read stops, is filled in from the germline J gene. This chain links TRBV20-1 with TRBJ1-5; possible D gene TRBD1, 5 bases. Germline lookup yields CDR1 DFQATT and CDR2 SNEGSKA (reference sequence). Trimming took off 3 bases at V and 1 base at J, with 7 bases between the two ends. CDR3 length: 13 amino acids. Partial CDR3 DNA: TGCAGTGCTAGGAGGGGAAGCAATCAGCCC. It encodes CSARRGSNQP. Given in full, the CDR3 is CSARRGSNQPQHF.

Points on this clone: Read coverage stops 3 residues before the CDR3 terminus; the germline J gene supplies the remainder. J is TRBJ2-7 and V is TRBV14; 9 bases agree with TRBD2. CDR1 SGHDN and CDR2 FVKESK come from the germline V gene. Losses at the gene ends were 1 base for V and 1 base for J; bases not matched to a gene: 2. CDR3 size: 15 residues. The part of the CDR3 DNA that was read is TGTGCCAGCAGCCAAGGTCTAGCGGGATCCTACGAG. It codes for CASSQGLAGSYE. The whole CDR3 protein is CASSQGLAGSYEQYF.

A note on this clone: The sequence runs out 3 residues before the end of the CDR3; the remainder is reconstructed from the germline J gene. V gene TRBV5-1 combines with J gene TRBJ2-7; D gene unclear. Deletions cut 5 bases from V and 0 bases from J, with 6 bases between. Germline CDR1 reads SGHRS; CDR2 reads YFSETQ. This CDR3 region has 12 residues. CDR3 region: CASRQSSYEQYF. The CDR3 DNA, read in part, is TGCGCCAGCAGACAGAGCTCCTACGAG.

Concerning this clone itself: The read terminates 3 residues before the CDR3 end, so the remaining end is supplied by the germline J gene. V usage is TRBV2 and J usage is TRBJ2-1, with no clear D. With 6 bases removed from V and 4 bases from J, the gap between germline ends came to 10 bases. Germline V CDR1 and CDR2: SNHLY, FYNNEI. This CDR3 is 13 amino acids long. CDR3 residues: CASRGTAYNEQFF. The covered CDR3 bases are TGTGCCAGCAGAGGCACAGCTTACAATGAG.

Concerning this clone itself: The read ends 3 residues early relative to the CDR3; the germline J gene fills the gap. The chain joins TRBV19 to TRBJ1-4; D call uncertain. V shed 4 bases and J shed 3 bases, with 6 bases lying between them. CDR1 and CDR2 (germline): LNHDA, SQIVND (reference sequence). The CDR3 has 13 amino acids. CDR3 DNA (partial): TGTGCCAGTAGTACTCGGGCTAATGAAAAA. Translating gives CASSTRANEK. The whole CDR3 reads CASSTRANEKLFF.

To note about this clone: The CDR3 goes on 3 residues after the read ends, and that part is filled in from the germline J gene. V and J are TRBV12-3 or TRBV12-4 and TRBJ2-2, with D unresolved. V dropped 5 bases and J dropped 3 bases, with 7 bases sitting between them. The CDR3 sequence is 13 residues long. The chain's CDR3 is CASSIQYTGELFF. The CDR3 DNA, read in part, is TGTGCCAGCAGTATACAGTACACCGGGGAG.

In the case of this clone: The read is 3 residues too short to cover the CDR3 end, so that end is filled in from the germline J gene. The chain recombines TRBV9 with TRBJ1-2; perhaps TRBD1 as D (6 bases). The germline V gene encodes CDR1 SGDLS and CDR2 YYNGEE. The CDR3 has 22 residues. The CDR3 bases that were read are TGTGCCAGCAGCGCGAGGGGGGTCCAGGGGCCGACTAGCGGGAGGGCCGGGCACGAC. Protein: CASSARGVQGPTSGRAGHD. The entire CDR3 sequence reads CASSARGVQGPTSGRAGHDYTF.

Comment on this clone: The read terminates 3 residues ahead of where the CDR3 ends, so the germline J gene completes it. The rearrangement uses TRBV19 and TRBJ2-7; 7 bases align to TRBD2. The CDR3 contains 15 residues. Trimming took 5 bases from V and 2 from J; bases not matched to a gene: 9. The germline V gene encodes CDR1 LNHDA and CDR2 SQIVND (reference sequence). This CDR3 reads CASSLVAGSTYEQYF. The covered CDR3 bases are TGTGCCAGTAGTTTAGTAGCGGGTTCCACCTACGAG.

Notes on this clone: The read falls 3 residues short of the CDR3 end, and the missing part is taken from the germline J gene. This sequence joins TRBV12-3 or TRBV12-4 and TRBJ1-2; a weak D match, TRBD1 (6 bases). Trimming cost V 5 bases and J 2 bases, with 12 bases left between them. The CDR3 length is 14 residues. Partial CDR3 DNA: TGTGCCAGCAGTCACAGGGTGGGCAACTATGGC. Its protein is CASSHRVGNYG. The whole CDR3 reads CASSHRVGNYGYTF.

A word on this clone: The CDR3 end falls 3 residues outside the read, so it is completed with the germline J gene. V and J are TRBV28 and TRBJ2-7, with D perhaps matching TRBD1 (6 bases). CDR3 length: 16 residues. Germline V gene sequence: CDR1 MDHEN, CDR2 SYDVKM. With 2 bases removed from V and 3 bases from J, the gap between germline ends came to 17 bases. CDR3 bases read: TGTGCCAGCAGTTTAAACTCCGTAGGGGGTCTCTACGAG. Protein product: CASSLNSVGGLYE. The full CDR3 protein reads CASSLNSVGGLYEQYF.